A selection of T cell receptor beta chains follows, all from one sample in a study of blood T cells in healthy people across ages. TCRdb reanalysed the 5' RACE reads using MiXCR and keeps one entry per CDR3 protein. Here the sample spans roughly 1,500,000 distinct CDR3 sequences, roughly 30% being singletons. The material sequenced was blood. The receptors originated from a woman in her thirties in good health. Each CDR3 is given with its conserved first and last residue. Fields, in order: J gene, D gene, clone size, V gene, CDR3 DNA, CDR3 protein. D genes are given only for firm matches. Clone size is stated in some rows and not others, as once, few, many or a class when expanded.

j_call: TRBJ1-6
d_call: -
clone_size: -
v_call: TRBV9
cdr3_nt: TGTGCCAACAGCGCCCGGACGGATAATTCACCCCTCCACTTT
cdr3_aa: CANSARTDNSPLHF

j_call: TRBJ2-7
d_call: -
clone_size: few
v_call: TRBV20-1
cdr3_nt: TGCAGTGCTAGAGGGGACGGGAACTCCTACGAGCAGTACTTC
cdr3_aa: CSARGDGNSYEQYF

j_call: TRBJ2-7
d_call: TRBD1
clone_size: -
v_call: TRBV28
cdr3_nt: TGTGCCAGCAGTCCAAATGGCGACAGGGGGGTCTACGAGCAGTACTTC
cdr3_aa: CASSPNGDRGVYEQYF

j_call: TRBJ2-1
d_call: TRBD2
clone_size: -
v_call: TRBV7-9
cdr3_nt: TGTGCCAGCAGCTTCGAGACTAGCGCCAAAGGGAATGAGCAGTTCTTC
cdr3_aa: CASSFETSAKGNEQFF

j_call: TRBJ1-2
d_call: TRBD1
clone_size: -
v_call: TRBV15
cdr3_nt: TGTGCCACCAGCAGAGATCAGGGGGCAGCGACCTATGGCTACACCTTC
cdr3_aa: CATSRDQGAATYGYTF

j_call: TRBJ1-1
d_call: TRBD1
clone_size: few
v_call: TRBV29-1
cdr3_nt: TGCAGCGTTAGTGGACAGGTGAACACTGAAGCTTTCTTT
cdr3_aa: CSVSGQVNTEAFF

j_call: TRBJ2-1
d_call: -
clone_size: few
v_call: TRBV28
cdr3_nt: TGTGCCAGCAGAAATAGCGGAGCAGACAATGAGCAGTTCTTC
cdr3_aa: CASRNSGADNEQFF

j_call: TRBJ2-7
d_call: -
clone_size: many
v_call: TRBV7-2
cdr3_nt: TGTGCCAGCAGCGGGCGGGACCGCTACGAGCAGTACTTC
cdr3_aa: CASSGRDRYEQYF

j_call: TRBJ1-5
d_call: TRBD1
clone_size: -
v_call: TRBV28
cdr3_nt: TGTGCCAGCAGTTTCCGGACAGGGGGTAGCAATCAGCCCCAGCATTTT
cdr3_aa: CASSFRTGGSNQPQHF

j_call: TRBJ2-3
d_call: -
clone_size: -
v_call: TRBV6-6
cdr3_nt: TGTGCCAGCAGCTCAACGATGGTGGGAGATACGCGGTATTTT
cdr3_aa: CASSSTMVGDTRYF

j_call: TRBJ2-7
d_call: TRBD1
clone_size: -
v_call: TRBV5-5
cdr3_nt: TGTGCCAGCAGGGAACAGGGGCACCCGATCTACGAGCAGTACTTC
cdr3_aa: CASREQGHPIYEQYF

j_call: TRBJ2-7
d_call: -
clone_size: -
v_call: TRBV11-2
cdr3_nt: TGTGCCAGCAGCTTGGTAGGGAACCCCTACGAGCAGTACTTC
cdr3_aa: CASSLVGNPYEQYF

j_call: TRBJ2-3
d_call: -
clone_size: -
v_call: TRBV5-1
cdr3_nt: TGCGCCAGCAGCTTGGAGGACTTTCGCACAGATACGCAGTATTTT
cdr3_aa: CASSLEDFRTDTQYF

j_call: TRBJ1-4
d_call: TRBD1
clone_size: -
v_call: TRBV20-1
cdr3_nt: TGCGGTGCTAGAAAGAATCCCGGGACAGGGTACGGAATCGAAAAACTGTTTTTT
cdr3_aa: CGARKNPGTGYGIEKLFF

j_call: TRBJ2-3
d_call: -
clone_size: -
v_call: TRBV15
cdr3_nt: TGTGCCGCCAGCAGAGATGACCCCCCAGATACGCAGTATTTT
cdr3_aa: CAASRDDPPDTQYF

j_call: TRBJ2-3
d_call: -
clone_size: many
v_call: TRBV20-1
cdr3_nt: TGCAGTGCCAGTTGGTTCAGGGACACAGATACGCAGTATTTT
cdr3_aa: CSASWFRDTDTQYF

j_call: TRBJ2-5
d_call: TRBD2
clone_size: -
v_call: TRBV11-2
cdr3_nt: TGTGCCAGCAGCTTCCCTAGCGGGGGGGAAGGGACCCAGTACTTC
cdr3_aa: CASSFPSGGEGTQYF

j_call: TRBJ2-7
d_call: -
clone_size: -
v_call: TRBV15
cdr3_nt: TGTGCCACCAGCAGAGAGGCCAGGGTGGGACTCTACGAGCAGTACTTC
cdr3_aa: CATSREARVGLYEQYF

j_call: TRBJ2-3
d_call: -
clone_size: -
v_call: TRBV21-1
cdr3_nt: TGTGCCAGCAGCCTTGGACACCAGCCGAGGATGACGGATACGCAGTATTTT
cdr3_aa: CASSLGHQPRMTDTQYF

j_call: TRBJ2-3
d_call: -
clone_size: -
v_call: TRBV6-6
cdr3_nt: TGTGGCGCCGCCGTCACAGATACACAGTATTTT
cdr3_aa: CGAAVTDTQYF

j_call: TRBJ1-1
d_call: -
clone_size: -
v_call: TRBV11-1
cdr3_nt: TGTGCCAGCAGCTTAGCAGGTTTCCGGAACACTGAAGCTTTCTTT
cdr3_aa: CASSLAGFRNTEAFF

j_call: TRBJ1-1
d_call: TRBD1
clone_size: -
v_call: TRBV7-2
cdr3_nt: TGTGCCAGCAGCCCCCTGGGGTCAGGGGGCGCCCACACTGAAGCTTTCTTT
cdr3_aa: CASSPLGSGGAHTEAFF

j_call: TRBJ2-5
d_call: TRBD2
clone_size: -
v_call: TRBV3-1
cdr3_nt: TGTGCCAGCAGCCAAGACTCTCTCGGGACTAGCAGTTGGGAGACCCAGTACTTC
cdr3_aa: CASSQDSLGTSSWETQYF

j_call: TRBJ1-5
d_call: TRBD1
clone_size: -
v_call: TRBV12-3/TRBV12-4
cdr3_nt: TGTGCCAGCAGAATTGACAGGGGTCAGCCCCAGCATTTT
cdr3_aa: CASRIDRGQPQHF

j_call: TRBJ2-5
d_call: TRBD2
clone_size: -
v_call: TRBV7-8
cdr3_nt: TGTGCCATTACGGCTAGCGGGGGGCCGGGGGAGACCCAGTACTTC
cdr3_aa: CAITASGGPGETQYF

j_call: TRBJ1-2
d_call: -
clone_size: -
v_call: TRBV30
cdr3_nt: TGTGCCTGGAGTGTACTTAGATGGGACGGCTACACCTTC
cdr3_aa: CAWSVLRWDGYTF

j_call: TRBJ2-1
d_call: -
clone_size: few
v_call: TRBV6-1
cdr3_nt: TGTGCCAGCAGTACACCCCGGGGGAACAATGAGCAGTTCTTC
cdr3_aa: CASSTPRGNNEQFF

j_call: TRBJ1-2
d_call: -
clone_size: -
v_call: TRBV25-1
cdr3_nt: TGTGCCAGCAGTAAAGCCGGGACCGGGGTCTATGGCTACACCTTC
cdr3_aa: CASSKAGTGVYGYTF

j_call: TRBJ2-7
d_call: -
clone_size: -
v_call: TRBV5-1
cdr3_nt: TGCGCCAGCAGCTTGGTGGCGGGGACCACCTACGAGCAGTACTTC
cdr3_aa: CASSLVAGTTYEQYF

j_call: TRBJ2-3
d_call: -
clone_size: few
v_call: TRBV7-9
cdr3_nt: TGTGCCAGCAGCCCACCTGGAGGGCCGGCAGATACGCAGTATTTT
cdr3_aa: CASSPPGGPADTQYF

j_call: TRBJ2-7
d_call: TRBD2
clone_size: -
v_call: TRBV11-1
cdr3_nt: TGTGCCAGCAGCTTACGCGCGGGGGAGGCCTACGAGCAGTACTTC
cdr3_aa: CASSLRAGEAYEQYF

j_call: TRBJ1-2
d_call: -
clone_size: -
v_call: TRBV20-1
cdr3_nt: TGCAGTGCTGGACAGTTGAACTATGACCACACCTTC
cdr3_aa: CSAGQLNYDHTF

j_call: TRBJ1-1
d_call: -
clone_size: few
v_call: TRBV7-6
cdr3_nt: TGTGCCAGCAGCTTATCGGCCCCCCGAACGGGGAACACTGACGCTTTCTTT
cdr3_aa: CASSLSAPRTGNTDAFF

j_call: TRBJ1-6
d_call: TRBD1
clone_size: few
v_call: TRBV20-1
cdr3_nt: TGCACCACCGGCGCCCGACAGGGATTGGATAATTCACCCCTCCACTTT
cdr3_aa: CTTGARQGLDNSPLHF

j_call: TRBJ1-1
d_call: -
clone_size: -
v_call: TRBV20-1
cdr3_nt: TGCAGTGCTAGAGGCCCCGGAGGGACTGAAGCTTTCTTT
cdr3_aa: CSARGPGGTEAFF

j_call: TRBJ1-4
d_call: -
clone_size: few
v_call: TRBV30
cdr3_nt: TGTGCCTGGATGGCAGGGGCAACTAATGAAAAACTGTTTTTT
cdr3_aa: CAWMAGATNEKLFF

j_call: TRBJ2-3
d_call: TRBD1
clone_size: -
v_call: TRBV13
cdr3_nt: TGTGCCAGCAGCTCGGACAGGGTCGGGGCTCGCGATACGCAGTATTTT
cdr3_aa: CASSSDRVGARDTQYF